The clone carrying this T cell receptor (beta chain) was picked up many times. As yet, its antigen is unknown. This sample stems from a study of cytomegalovirus exposure and HLA in healthy donors. Background on the study: A subsequent analysis stated that the 90 to 150 validation repertoires were run on the same platform as the approximately 660 first-cohort repertoires. General study results and limits: The listing of approximately 160 TCR beta chains classed them as cytomegalovirus-associated. The majority of TCR sequences were rare, yet some public TCRs appeared in many donors. A few chains linked to CMV were shown in vitro to be specific for CMV antigens.

Trimming at V came to 3 bases and at J to 2 bases, leaving 5 bases not matched to a gene. CDR1 and CDR2 from the germline V gene are ENHRY and SYGVKD. The length of the CDR3 is 15 residues. TCRdb's table, derived via immunoSEQ multiplex PCR, lists solely in-frame clones and lacks some. The sample gives 150,000 to 200,000 clones, about 82% of which show up once; roughly 1.5% is in the top ten. This chain links TRBV10-3 with TRBJ2-7; 9 nucleotides align to TRBD2. Sequenced: PBMCs. The clonotype was recovered from a woman under 30 in good health and CMV-seronegative. CDR3 sequence: CAISEGAGGPYEQYF. The CDR3, as DNA: TGTGCCATCAGTGAAGGGGCGGGAGGGCCCTACGAGCAGTACTTC.